This passage covers 16 T cell receptor beta chains from one sample sequenced in a study of beta chain features in type 1 diabetes. All of the isolated RNA was reverse transcribed, so expressed TCRB transcripts were sequenced. The table came from immunoSEQ multiplex PCR; TCRdb's copy has only in-frame clones and leaves some out. The data hold about 140,000 clones, with roughly 9.7% observed a single time. Material for sequencing was central memory CD4+ T cells from blood. The receptors originated from a woman aged 40 to 55 in good health.

This clone has only a few counts. V is TRBV29-1 and J is TRBJ1-6; a possible D gene is TRBD1 (5 bases). Per the germline V gene, CDR1 is SQVTM and CDR2 is ANQGSEA. CDR3 size: 14 residues. The V gene lost 4 bases and the J gene lost 7 bases, with 14 bases spanning the gap. The CDR3 here is CSVGQGGPNSPLHF. The CDR3 coding sequence is TGCAGCGTTGGGCAGGGAGGACCGAATTCACCCCTCCACTTT. The variable domain in full, completed from reference TRBV29-1 and TRBJ1-6, reads SAVISQKPSRDICQRGTSLTIQCQVDSQVTMMFWYRQQPGQSLTLIATANQGSEATYESGFVIDKFPISRPNLTFSTLTVSNMSPEDSSIYLCSVGQGGPNSPLHFGNGTRLTVT.

V and J are TRBV5-6 and TRBJ2-3; D is unresolved. CDR3 length: 12 amino acids. In germline, CDR1 is SGHDT, CDR2 YYEEEE. The ends were cut back, 2 bases at V and 4 bases at J, with 5 bases in the middle. The CDR3 region is CASSFISDTQYF. CDR3 bases: TGTGCCAGCAGCTTTATCTCAGATACGCAGTATTTT.

In this sample, this clone turned up a few times. The chain joins TRBV7-2 to TRBJ1-4; TRBD1 is a possible D gene (6 bases). This CDR3 has 15 amino acids. Germline loops: CDR1 SGHTA, CDR2 FQGNSA. V lost 4 bases to trimming and J lost 0 bases, with 9 bases between them. This chain's CDR3 is CASSWRQATNEKLFF. The CDR3 DNA reads TGTGCCAGCAGCTGGCGACAGGCAACTAATGAAAAACTGTTTTTT.

CDR3 bases: TGTGCCAGCAGTTACTCTTCCGGGGCTGGAAACACCATATATTTT. Translating gives CASSYSSGAGNTIYF. The V call is TRBV6-5, the J call TRBJ1-3, with D uncertain. Germline V gives CDR1 MNHEY, CDR2 SVGAGI. V was trimmed by 0 bases and J by 2 bases, leaving 8 bases between them. There are 15 residues in the CDR3.

This clone came up a few times. The chain joins TRBV27 to TRBJ1-3; D is possibly TRBD1 (5 bases). Trimming stripped 3 bases from V and 9 bases from J, with 15 bases between. CDR1 MNHEY and CDR2 SMNVEV come from the germline V gene (reference sequence). The CDR3 length is 14 residues. The CDR3 sequence: CASSLRRDRGTIYF. The CDR3 bases are TGTGCCAGCAGTTTGAGGAGGGACCGAGGCACCATATATTTT.

The CDR3 loop reads CASSFQGGETQYF. The CDR3 DNA reads TGTGCCAGCAGCTTCCAGGGGGGAGAGACCCAGTACTTC. The rearrangement joins TRBV7-2 to TRBJ2-5; tentatively, D is TRBD1 (7 bases). CDR1 is SGHTA, CDR2 FQGNSA, per germline. This CDR3 has 13 amino acids. Trimming took 3 bases from V and 4 from J, leaving 9 bases between them.

This clone was found a few times. This chain uses TRBV19 with TRBJ2-3; D may be TRBD2 (6 bases). This CDR3 is built from 15 residues. Germline CDR1 is LNHDA and CDR2 is SQIVND (reference sequence). V was cut by 5 bases and J by 5 bases, with 17 bases left in between. The CDR3 sequence is CASSSRGAGRDTQYF. In DNA, the CDR3 is TGTGCCAGTAGTTCTCGCGGGGCCGGGAGAGATACGCAGTATTTT.

This clone was seen a few times. V gene TRBV9 combines with J gene TRBJ1-2; 8 bases agree with TRBD1. The V segment lost 4 bases and the J segment 8 bases; nucleotides outside the gene matches: 7. This CDR3 is built from 13 residues. Germline CDR1 reads SGDLS; CDR2 reads YYNGEE. Here the CDR3 DNA reads TGTGCCAGCAGCCTGAGGACAGGGTCGGGCTACACCTTC. Its protein product is CASSLRTGSGYTF.

This clone was found a few times. The chain is built from TRBV10-3 and TRBJ2-6; 11 bases line up with TRBD2. The CDR3 runs to 15 residues. Germline assignment: CDR1 ENHRY and CDR2 SYGVKD. Unmatched junction bases numbered 1, after V lost 8 bases and J lost 1 base. The CDR3 loop reads CAISSGGSGANVLTF. CDR3 nucleotides: TGTGCCATCTCTAGCGGGGGGTCTGGGGCCAACGTCCTGACTTTC.

The chain has TRBV4-1 and TRBJ2-3; D is undetermined. The germline V and J ends were trimmed by 0 bases and 0 bases, with 19 bases remaining between them. The V gene's germline CDR1 is MGHRA and CDR2 YSYEKL. The CDR3 is made up of 19 amino acids. The CDR3 sequence: CASSQDLISETTSTDTQYF. CDR3 sequence (DNA): TGCGCCAGCAGCCAAGACTTGATTTCGGAGACGACTAGCACAGATACGCAGTATTTT.

The chain is built from TRBV9 and TRBJ1-1, with D perhaps matching TRBD1 (5 bases). Deletions cut 0 bases from V and 4 bases from J, with 13 bases between. The CDR3 contains 15 residues. In germline, CDR1 is SGDLS, CDR2 YYNGEE. Here the CDR3 DNA reads TGTGCCAGCAGCGTAGCACAGGAAAGGGGCACTGAAGCTTTCTTT. Translating gives CASSVAQERGTEAFF.

The V and J genes are TRBV2 and TRBJ2-7; TRBD1 is a possible D gene (5 bases). Germline V gene lookup returns CDR1 SNHLY and CDR2 FYNNEI. CDR3 length equals 14 residues. Trimming left V 8 bases short and J 6 bases short, with 20 bases between. CDR3 amino acids: CASFRPRQRIEQYF. CDR3 sequence (DNA): TGTGCCAGCTTCCGACCTCGACAGCGCATCGAGCAGTACTTC.

This clone appeared a few times. This chain connects TRBV5-1 to TRBJ2-7; 7 bases are shared with TRBD2. The CDR3 spans 14 residues. Germline values: CDR1 SGHRS, CDR2 YFSETQ. Germline trimming cut 4 bases from V and 6 bases from J; bases unmatched to any gene: 10. In DNA form, the CDR3 reads TGCGCCAGCAGCCCACGTCCTTCGGGGGGCGAGCAGTACTTC. Its translation is CASSPRPSGGEQYF.

This clone was counted between two and nine times. The chain recombines TRBV7-2 with TRBJ2-5; 9 nucleotides line up with TRBD1. The CDR3 loop spans 14 amino acids. In germline, CDR1 is SGHTA, CDR2 FQGNSA. The V and J ends lost 5 bases and 4 bases, in that order; junction bases with no gene match: 5. The CDR3 DNA is TGTGCCAGCAGCCAACAGGGGGCCAGAGAGACCCAGTACTTC. This translates into CASSQQGARETQYF.

Comment on this clone: At one end, the junction sequence differs from germline, possibly due to a read error. The V and J genes are TRBV7-7 and TRBJ2-3; D unresolved. This CDR3 has 14 residues. Germline assignment: CDR1 SSHAT and CDR2 FNYEAQ (reference sequence). The CDR3 region is CASSLAIETDTQYF. The DNA of the CDR3 is TGTGCTAGCAGCTTAGCAATCGAGACAGATACGCAGTATTTT.

The rearrangement joins TRBV11-2 to TRBJ1-2; D gene unclear. Trimming left V 1 base short and J 8 bases short, with 17 bases between. The CDR3 extends over 15 amino acids. Germline CDR1 and CDR2: SGHAT and FQNNGV. CDR3 sequence: CASSLVGGGKGGYTF. In DNA, the CDR3 is TGTGCCAGCAGCTTAGTTGGAGGAGGGAAGGGAGGCTACACCTTC.